This T cell receptor (beta chain) is drawn from a study of radiotherapy plus CTLA-4 blockade in lung cancer. Study-wide points: Expansion in blood of tumor-derived TCR clones was seen after radiotherapy plus ipilimumab.

Alongside CTLA-4 blockade with ipilimumab, patients with chemo-refractory metastatic non-small-cell lung cancer received focal radiation. In the case of this clone: Antigen unknown.

Using immunoSEQ multiplex PCR, the repertoire was profiled, and TCRdb retains in-frame clones only, with some absent. Among 80,000 or so clones listed, over 70% were seen once. This TCR was recovered from a human donor with non-small cell lung cancer who had a partial response to radiotherapy plus ipilimumab. Some clones in this sample may be carry-over from other donors' samples. The sample consisted of peripheral blood, taken from a patient treated with radiotherapy plus ipilimumab.

The CDR3 region has the DNA TGTGCCAGCAGCACGATCACCTACCTAGCGGAGGCCTACAATGAGCAGTTCTTC. Protein: CASSTITYLAEAYNEQFF. V and J are TRBV11-3 and TRBJ2-1; 7 nucleotides agree with TRBD2. Germline CDR1 reads SGHNT; CDR2 reads YENEEA. J was trimmed by 2 bases and V by 5 bases; bases with no gene match: 15. CDR3 size: 18 residues. Variable domain in full (rest from reference TRBV11-3 and TRBJ2-1): EAGVVQSPRYKIIEKKQPVAFWCNPISGHNTLYWYLQNLGQGPELLIRYENEEAVDDSQLPKDRFSAERLKGVDSTLKIQPAELGDSAVYLCASSTITYLAEAYNEQFFGPGTRLTVL.